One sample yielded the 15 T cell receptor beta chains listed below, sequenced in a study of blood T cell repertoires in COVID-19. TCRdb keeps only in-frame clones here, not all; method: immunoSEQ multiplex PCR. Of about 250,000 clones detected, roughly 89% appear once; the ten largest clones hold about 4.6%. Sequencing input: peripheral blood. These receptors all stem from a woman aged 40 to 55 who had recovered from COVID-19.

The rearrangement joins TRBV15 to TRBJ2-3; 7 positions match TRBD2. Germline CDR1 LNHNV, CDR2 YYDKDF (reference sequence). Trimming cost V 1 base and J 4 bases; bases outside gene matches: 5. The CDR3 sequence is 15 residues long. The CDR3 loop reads CATSRGGGFADTQYF. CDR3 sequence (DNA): TGTGCCACCAGCAGAGGGGGGGGATTCGCAGATACGCAGTATTTT.

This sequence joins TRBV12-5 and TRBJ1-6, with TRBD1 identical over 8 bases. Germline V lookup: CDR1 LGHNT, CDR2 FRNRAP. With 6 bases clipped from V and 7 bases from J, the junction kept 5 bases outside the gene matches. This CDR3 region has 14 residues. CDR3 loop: CASGPQGGNSPLHF. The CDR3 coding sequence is TGTGCTAGTGGCCCACAGGGGGGAAATTCACCCCTCCACTTT.

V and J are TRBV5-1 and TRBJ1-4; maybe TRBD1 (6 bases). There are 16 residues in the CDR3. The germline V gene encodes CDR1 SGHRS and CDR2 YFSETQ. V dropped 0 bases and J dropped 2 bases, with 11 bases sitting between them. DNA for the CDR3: TGCGCCAGCAGCTTGGGAGGGGGACACACTAATGAAAAACTGTTTTTT. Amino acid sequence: CASSLGGGHTNEKLFF. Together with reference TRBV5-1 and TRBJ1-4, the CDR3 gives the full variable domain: KAGVTQTPRYLIKTRGQQVTLSCSPISGHRSVSWYQQTPGQGLQFLFEYFSETQRNKGNFPGRFSGRQFSNSRSEMNVSTLELGDSALYLCASSLGGGHTNEKLFFGSGTQLSVL.

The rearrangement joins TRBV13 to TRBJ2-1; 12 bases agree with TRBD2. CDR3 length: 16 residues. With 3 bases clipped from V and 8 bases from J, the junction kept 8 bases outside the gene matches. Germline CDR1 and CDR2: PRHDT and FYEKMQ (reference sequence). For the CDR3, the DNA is TGTGCCAGCAGCTTTGTCTCGACTAGCGGGGGAGATGAGCAGTTCTTC. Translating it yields CASSFVSTSGGDEQFF.

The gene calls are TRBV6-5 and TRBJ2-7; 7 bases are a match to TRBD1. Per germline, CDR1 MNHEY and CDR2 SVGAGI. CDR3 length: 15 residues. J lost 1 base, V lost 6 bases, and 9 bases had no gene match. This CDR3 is CASRAGTAVSYEQYF. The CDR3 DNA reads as TGTGCCAGCAGGGCCGGGACAGCGGTGTCCTACGAGCAGTACTTC.

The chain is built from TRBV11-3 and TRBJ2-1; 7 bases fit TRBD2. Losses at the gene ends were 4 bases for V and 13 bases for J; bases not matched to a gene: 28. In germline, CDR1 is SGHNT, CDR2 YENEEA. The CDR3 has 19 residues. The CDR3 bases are TGTGCCAGCAGCTCTTCCCTAGTAATGCCGGGACTAACCGACCTTTCCCAGTTCTTC. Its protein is CASSSSLVMPGLTDLSQFF. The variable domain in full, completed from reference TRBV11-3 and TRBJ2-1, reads EAGVVQSPRYKIIEKKQPVAFWCNPISGHNTLYWYLQNLGQGPELLIRYENEEAVDDSQLPKDRFSAERLKGVDSTLKIQPAELGDSAVYLCASSSSLVMPGLTDLSQFFGPGTRLTVL.

The CDR3 spells CATSVSGLGYTF. The CDR3 bases are TGTGCCACCAGCGTCTCGGGACTCGGCTACACCTTC. The chain recombines TRBV24-1 with TRBJ1-2; D perhaps matches TRBD1 (5 bases). Germline V lookup: CDR1 KGHDR, CDR2 SFDVKD. The CDR3 extends over 12 amino acids. V lost 7 bases and J 8 bases, leaving 13 bases between the germline ends.

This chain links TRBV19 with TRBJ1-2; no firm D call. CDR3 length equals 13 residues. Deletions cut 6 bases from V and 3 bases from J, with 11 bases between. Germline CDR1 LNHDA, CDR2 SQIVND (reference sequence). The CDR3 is CASRAPEDYGYTF. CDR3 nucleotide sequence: TGTGCCAGTAGGGCCCCGGAGGACTATGGCTACACCTTC. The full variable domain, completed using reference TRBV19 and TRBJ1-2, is DGGITQSPKYLFRKEGQNVTLSCEQNLNHDAMYWYRQDPGQGLRLIYYSQIVNDFQKGDIAEGYSVSREKKESFPLTVTSAQKNPTAFYLCASRAPEDYGYTFGSGTRLTVV.

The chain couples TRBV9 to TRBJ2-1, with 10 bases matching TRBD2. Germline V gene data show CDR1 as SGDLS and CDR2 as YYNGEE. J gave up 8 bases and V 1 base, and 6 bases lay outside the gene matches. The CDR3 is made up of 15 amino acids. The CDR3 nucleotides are TGTGCCAGCAGCGTATGGGCTAGCGGGAGCGATGAGCAGTTCTTC. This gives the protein CASSVWASGSDEQFF.

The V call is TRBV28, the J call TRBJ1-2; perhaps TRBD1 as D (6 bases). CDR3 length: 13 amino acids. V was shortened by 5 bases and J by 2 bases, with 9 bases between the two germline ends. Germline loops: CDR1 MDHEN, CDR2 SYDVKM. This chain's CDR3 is CASSGTPNYGYTF. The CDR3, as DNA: TGTGCCAGCAGTGGGACACCAAACTATGGCTACACCTTC.

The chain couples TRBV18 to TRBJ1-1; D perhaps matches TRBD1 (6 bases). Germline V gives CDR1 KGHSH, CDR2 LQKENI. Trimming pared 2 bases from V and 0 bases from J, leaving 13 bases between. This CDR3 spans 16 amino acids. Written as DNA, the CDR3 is TGTGCCAGCTCACCATCCCCGGACAGAGTGAACACTGAAGCTTTCTTT. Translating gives CASSPSPDRVNTEAFF. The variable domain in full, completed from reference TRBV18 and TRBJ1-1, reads NAGVMQNPRHLVRRRGQEARLRCSPMKGHSHVYWYRQLPEEGLKFMVYLQKENIIDESGMPKERFSAEFPKEGPSILRIQQVVRGDSAAYFCASSPSPDRVNTEAFFGQGTRLTVV.

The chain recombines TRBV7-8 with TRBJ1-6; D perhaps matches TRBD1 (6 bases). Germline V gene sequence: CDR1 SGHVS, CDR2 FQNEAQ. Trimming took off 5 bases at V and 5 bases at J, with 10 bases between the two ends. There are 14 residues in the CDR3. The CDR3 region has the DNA TGTGCCAGCAGCCGAGGACAGAATAATTCACCCCTCCACTTT. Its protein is CASSRGQNNSPLHF.

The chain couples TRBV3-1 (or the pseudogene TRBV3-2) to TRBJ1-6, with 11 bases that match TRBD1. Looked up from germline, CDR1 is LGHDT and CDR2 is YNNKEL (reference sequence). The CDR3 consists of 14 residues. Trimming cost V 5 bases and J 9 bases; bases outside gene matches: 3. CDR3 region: CASSAGTGGSPLHF. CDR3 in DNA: TGTGCCAGCAGCGCCGGGACAGGGGGTTCACCCCTCCACTTT.

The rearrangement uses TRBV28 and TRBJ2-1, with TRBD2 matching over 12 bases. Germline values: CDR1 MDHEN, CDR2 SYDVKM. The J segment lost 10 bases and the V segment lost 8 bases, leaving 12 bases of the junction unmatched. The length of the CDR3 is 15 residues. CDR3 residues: CASCTPSGGAGEQFF. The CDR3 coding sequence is TGTGCCAGCTGCACCCCTAGCGGGGGGGCCGGAGAGCAGTTCTTC.

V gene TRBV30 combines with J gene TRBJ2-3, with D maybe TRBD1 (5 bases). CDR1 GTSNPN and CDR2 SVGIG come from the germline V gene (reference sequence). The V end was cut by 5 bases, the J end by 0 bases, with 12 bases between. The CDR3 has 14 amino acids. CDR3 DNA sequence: TGTGCCTGGTGCAGGGCCACTAGCACAGATACGCAGTATTTT. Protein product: CAWCRATSTDTQYF.